There are a few counts of the clone carrying this TCR beta chain. In the library, individual cDNA molecules carried attached unique molecular identifiers. TCRdb fed the 5' RACE reads into MiXCR, producing one record per CDR3 protein. Among tens of thousands of distinct CDR3 sequences listed, under 7.5% were seen once. This entry is derived from a study of early T cells in non-severe SARS-CoV-2 infection. V was pared by 7 bases and J by 7 bases, with 7 bases of the junction left unmatched. The CDR3 has 13 residues. Per germline, CDR1 MDHEN and CDR2 SYDVKM. V gene TRBV28 combines with J gene TRBJ2-4, with TRBD1 identical over 7 bases. Sequencing used whole blood. The sequence was collected from an adult who was a healthcare worker with PCR-confirmed SARS-CoV-2 infection or an uninfected control (not recorded which). CDR3 sequence: CASISHRGNIQYF. In DNA form, the CDR3 reads TGTGCCAGCATCTCACACAGGGGCAACATTCAGTACTTC.